The source of this T cell receptor beta chain is a study of OX40 agonist ivuxolimab in advanced cancers. Study context: The patients got ivuxolimab, which is an agonistic anti-OX40 (CD134) antibody.

The method was immunoSEQ multiplex PCR; TCRdb's version includes in-frame clones alone and lacks a portion of them. The top ten clones hold roughly 2.6% of a sample with around 87,000 clones, roughly 92% of them seen once. A note on this clone: The target antigen is unknown.

The study, taken as a whole, reports: At 0.1 to 3.0 mg/kg, clonal expansion of CD4+ and CD8+ blood T cells had occurred by week 6.

V lost 4 bases and J 5 bases, leaving 12 bases between the germline ends. The CDR3 has 13 residues. Germline values: CDR1 SGHDT, CDR2 YYEEEE. Sequences were derived from CD4+ or CD8+ T cells sorted from blood, sampled in a trial of the OX40 agonist ivuxolimab. This TCR derives from an adult with an advanced solid tumor such as melanoma, head and neck, liver or kidney cancer. This chain links TRBV5-6 with TRBJ1-1; D might be TRBD1 (6 bases). DNA for the CDR3: TGTGCCAGCAGCCCTGGAGGGGGGACTGAAGCTTTCTTT. Encoded protein: CASSPGGGTEAFF.